A selection of T cell receptor beta chains follows, all from one sample in a study of blood T cell repertoires in COVID-19. Clones were read by immunoSEQ multiplex PCR, and TCRdb kept only the in-frame ones, dropping some. This repertoire shows 110,000 to 150,000 clones, just under 85% found once; its top ten account for roughly 6.2%. Specimen: PBMCs or T cells enriched from blood (not recorded which). Source of these receptors: a woman between 40 and 50 years old who had recovered from COVID-19. Each CDR3 is given with its conserved first and last residue. A D gene is named only where the DNA matches it firmly.

>15|TRBJ2-2|TRBV4-1|-
TGCGCCAGCAGAAAAGTGGGACAGAACACCGGGGAGCTGTTTTTT
CASRKVGQNTGELFF
>16|TRBJ1-2|TRBV6-1|TRBD1
TGTGCCAGCAGTGAGATACAGACAGGGCCGAGCTATGGCTACACCTTC
CASSEIQTGPSYGYTF
>14|TRBJ1-4|TRBV2|-
TGTGCCACTTCGAGCCAGGGCCTTAATGAAAAACTGTTTTTT
CATSSQGLNEKLFF
>18|TRBJ1-5|TRBV12-5|-
TGTGCTAGTGGTTTGGTACTGAGTAGGACACAGTCTAATCAGCCCCAGCATTTT
CASGLVLSRTQSNQPQHF
>17|TRBJ2-2|TRBV3-1/TRBV3-2|-
TGTGCCAGCAGCCCCCTAAAGGGGAAACGGGACACCGGGGAGCTGTTTTTT
CASSPLKGKRDTGELFF
>12|TRBJ1-2|TRBV27|-
TGTGCCAGCAGTACAGGGATAAATGGCTACACCTTC
CASSTGINGYTF
>13|TRBJ1-1|TRBV4-2|TRBD1
TGTGCCAGCAGCCAGTACAGGGGGACTGAAGCTTTCTTT
CASSQYRGTEAFF
>18|TRBJ2-1|TRBV2|TRBD2
TGTGCCAGCAAGGGCGCCTCGGGGGGTCAGAGCTCCTACAATGAGCAGTTCTTC
CASKGASGGQSSYNEQFF
>15|TRBJ2-1|TRBV27|-
TGTGCCAGCAGCCAAGGGGGGGCGGGCTACAATGAGCAGTTCTTC
CASSQGGAGYNEQFF
>14|TRBJ1-1|TRBV5-4|-
TGTGCCAGCAGCTTGGCCAGGGCGAACACTGAAGCTTTCTTT
CASSLARANTEAFF
>19|TRBJ2-1|TRBV7-9|-
TGTGCCAGCAGCGAGGTGGGGCATGAGCCCAAAAGCTCCTACAATGAGCAGTTCTTC
CASSEVGHEPKSSYNEQFF
>14|TRBJ2-3|TRBV11-3|TRBD1
TGTGCCAGCAGCAAACAGGGGCCTCTAGATACGCAGTATTTT
CASSKQGPLDTQYF
>15|TRBJ1-2|TRBV6-5|TRBD1
TGTGCCAGCAGTTATGAGGGACAGGGCGGCTATGGCTACACCTTC
CASSYEGQGGYGYTF
>13|TRBJ1-2|TRBV13|TRBD1
TGTGCCAGCAGCTCCCCGCACAGGGGTGGCTACACCTTC
CASSSPHRGGYTF
>19|TRBJ2-2|TRBV19|TRBD2
TGTGCCAGTAGTTACGCAGATCTAGCGGGAGTGATGAACACCGGGGAGCTGTTTTTT
CASSYADLAGVMNTGELFF